These 11 T cell receptor beta chains share one sample of origin, sequenced in a study of cytomegalovirus exposure and HLA in healthy donors. The PCR used 60 Vbeta and 13 Jbeta primers. Assay used: immunoSEQ multiplex PCR; TCRdb lists only in-frame clones, some missing. Of a few hundred thousand clones in the sample, 75% to 90% were seen once. Sequencing was performed on PBMCs. These receptors were obtained from a woman aged 18-29 years in good health and CMV-seronegative.

The chain joins TRBV4-1 to TRBJ2-2, with TRBD2 as a possible D gene (6 bases). The germline gives CDR1 MGHRA, CDR2 YSYEKL. The length of the CDR3 is 15 residues. V lost 8 bases and J lost 6, with 19 bases in between. The CDR3 reads CASLRTGGKAGELFF. Written as DNA, the CDR3 is TGCGCCAGCCTCAGGACCGGCGGGAAGGCCGGGGAGCTGTTTTTT.

The chain has TRBV7-9 and TRBJ1-1; perhaps TRBD1 as D (5 bases). CDR1 and CDR2 (germline): SEHNR, FQNEAQ (reference sequence). CDR3 size: 15 residues. The V and J ends lost 6 bases and 6 bases respectively, with 20 bases between them. CDR3 in DNA: TGTGCCAGCAGTAACACCCGCCTGGGGGAGGCTGAAGCTTTCTTT. Translated, it gives CASSNTRLGEAEAFF.

The chain is built from TRBV18 and TRBJ1-2; no clear D. The CDR3 consists of 15 residues. The V and J ends lost 2 bases and 2 bases respectively, with 12 bases between them. Germline CDR1 KGHSH, CDR2 LQKENI. CDR3 sequence: CASSPSSRENYGYTF. CDR3 bases: TGTGCCAGCTCACCATCGTCCCGGGAGAACTATGGCTACACCTTC.

Only one count was recorded for this clone. The V gene is TRBV6-5, the J gene TRBJ2-7; TRBD1 matches 10 bases. The CDR3 covers 14 residues. Germline V CDR1 and CDR2: MNHEY, SVGAGI. The V and J ends lost 5 bases and 6 bases, in that order; junction bases with no gene match: 7. CDR3 in DNA: TGTGCCAGCAGTGACAGGGGGCGGGCTAGCGAGCAGTACTTC. Protein product: CASSDRGRASEQYF.

CDR3 nucleotides: TGTGCCAGCAGCCCAGGACTAGCGGGAGTCTCCTACGAGCAGTACTTC. Translation gives CASSPGLAGVSYEQYF. The V call is TRBV11-2, the J call TRBJ2-7; 13 nucleotides align to TRBD2. CDR1 is SGHAT, CDR2 FQNNGV, per germline. The CDR3 extends over 16 amino acids. V gave up 5 bases and J gave up 0 bases; unmatched junction bases: 4. Filled out from reference TRBV11-2 and TRBJ2-7, the complete variable domain reads EAGVAQSPRYKIIEKRQSVAFWCNPISGHATLYWYQQILGQGPKLLIQFQNNGVVDDSQLPKDRFSAERLKGVDSTLKIQPAKLEDSAVYLCASSPGLAGVSYEQYFGPGTRLTVT.

V is TRBV7-2 and J is TRBJ2-7; 11 nucleotides line up with TRBD2. This CDR3 has 17 amino acids. The V and J ends lost 3 bases and 2 bases, in that order; junction bases with no gene match: 9. Germline V lookup: CDR1 SGHTA, CDR2 FQGNSA. The CDR3 DNA is TGTGCCAGCAGCTTCTCATCGACTAGCGGGATACCCTACGAGCAGTACTTC. Its protein product is CASSFSSTSGIPYEQYF.

The rearrangement joins TRBV13 to TRBJ2-3; TRBD2 is a possible D gene (5 bases). CDR1 is PRHDT, CDR2 FYEKMQ, per germline (reference sequence). Deletions cut 4 bases from V and 0 bases from J, with 14 bases between. The length of the CDR3 is 16 residues. The CDR3 coding sequence is TGTGCCAGCAGCTCGAGAGCGGCCCCTAGCACAGATACGCAGTATTTT. Translation: CASSSRAAPSTDTQYF.

V usage is TRBV6-5 and J usage is TRBJ1-2; 12 positions agree with TRBD1. The CDR3 covers 16 residues. From germline, CDR1 is MNHEY and CDR2 SVGAGI. J gave up 8 bases and V 0 bases, and 7 bases lay outside the gene matches. The CDR3 spells CASSYSRDRGRWGYTF. The CDR3, as DNA: TGTGCCAGCAGTTACTCGCGGGACAGGGGGCGGTGGGGCTACACCTTC.

This chain uses TRBV5-4 with TRBJ1-5, with D unclear. CDR1 and CDR2 from the germline V gene are SGHNT and YYREEE (reference sequence). The ends were cut back, 2 bases at V and 2 bases at J, with 14 bases in the middle. The CDR3 consists of 16 residues. CDR3 bases: TGTGCCAGCAGCTTCAGAGGCCCTGGCGGCAATCAGCCCCAGCATTTT. Its protein is CASSFRGPGGNQPQHF.

This chain uses TRBV18 with TRBJ1-1, with D unclear. V lost 3 bases, J lost 4 bases, and 6 bases lay in between. This CDR3 has 12 residues. From germline, CDR1 is KGHSH and CDR2 LQKENI. The CDR3: CASSPEGTEAFF. DNA of the CDR3: TGTGCCAGCTCACCGGAGGGCACTGAAGCTTTCTTT.

J is TRBJ2-1 and V is TRBV19; no clear D. V was cut by 7 bases and J by 3 bases, with 7 bases left in between. There are 12 residues in the CDR3. The V gene's germline CDR1 is LNHDA and CDR2 SQIVND (reference sequence). The CDR3 loop reads CASIRSYNEQFF. The DNA for the CDR3 is TGTGCCAGTATAAGGAGCTACAATGAGCAGTTCTTC.